The 26 T cell receptor beta chains below all came from one sample that was sequenced in a study of T cell responses to AZD1222 COVID-19 vaccine. Data came from immunoSEQ multiplex PCR; TCRdb stores just in-frame clones and leaves some out. In the table there are 95,000 to 100,000 clones, 90% to 95% of which are singletons. Source: peripheral blood, taken on day 0 of AZD1222 vaccination. These receptors came from an adult in good health.

The table lists this clone with a few counts. The rearrangement uses TRBV5-4 and TRBJ2-5; no clear D. The germline V gene encodes CDR1 SGHNT and CDR2 YYREEE (reference sequence). Deletions cut 0 bases from V and 1 base from J, with 13 bases between. The CDR3 is 16 amino acids. The CDR3 nucleotides are TGTGCCAGCAGCTTGGCGCTTGGAGAAGTCCAAGAGACCCAGTACTTC. Encoded protein: CASSLALGEVQETQYF.

The rearrangement links TRBV10-3 to TRBJ2-2; 7 bases fit TRBD1. CDR3 length: 16 amino acids. CDR1 and CDR2 from the germline V gene are ENHRY and SYGVKD. J was trimmed by 0 bases and V by 6 bases; bases with no gene match: 7. The DNA of the CDR3 is TGTGCCATCAGCCGAGGGACAGATTCGAACACCGGGGAGCTGTTTTTT. Protein sequence: CAISRGTDSNTGELFF.

The sample holds one count of this clone. V and J are TRBV15 and TRBJ1-3; perhaps TRBD1 as D (6 bases). Germline values: CDR1 LNHNV, CDR2 YYDKDF (reference sequence). The CDR3 loop spans 13 amino acids. V was pared by 8 bases and J by 3 bases, with 11 bases between. The CDR3 reads CATQQDSGNTIYF. The CDR3 bases are TGTGCCACCCAGCAGGACAGTGGAAACACCATATATTTT.

The V call is TRBV3-1 (or the pseudogene TRBV3-2), the J call TRBJ2-1; TRBD2 matches 8 bases. Losses at the gene ends were 1 base for V and 7 bases for J; bases not matched to a gene: 6. CDR1 LGHDT and CDR2 YNNKEL come from the germline V gene (reference sequence). CDR3 size: 15 residues. The CDR3 DNA sequence: TGTGCCAGCAGCCAAGGAAGCGGGAGTATAAATGAGCAGTTCTTC. As protein: CASSQGSGSINEQFF.

This clone was seen a single time. This sequence joins TRBV20-1 and TRBJ1-4; D is unresolved. V lost 6 bases and J 4 bases, leaving 15 bases between the germline ends. The CDR3 runs 14 residues. The germline V gene encodes CDR1 DFQATT and CDR2 SNEGSKA (reference sequence). The CDR3 loop is CSASEIFYNEKLFF. The CDR3 bases are TGCAGTGCCAGTGAGATCTTCTATAATGAAAAACTGTTTTTT.

The table lists this clone with a count of one. The chain carries TRBV14 and TRBJ1-2; D unclear. From germline, CDR1 is SGHDN and CDR2 FVKESK. Trimming left V 4 bases short and J 0 bases short, with 9 bases between. This CDR3 has 14 amino acids. CDR3 loop: CASSRRGANYGYTF. The CDR3 DNA reads as TGTGCCAGCAGCCGACGGGGAGCTAACTATGGCTACACCTTC.

The chain employs TRBV12-2 and TRBJ1-2. TRBV12-2 is a recognized pseudogene. The CDR3 has 16 residues. CDR3 bases: TGTGCAAGTCGCTTAATCGGGGGGGGCCTTAACTATGGCTACACCTTC. This encodes CASRLIGGGLNYGYTF.

The chain links TRBV11-2 to TRBJ2-1; 11 positions match TRBD2. The V gene end was trimmed by 0 bases and the J gene end by 6 bases; junction bases not matched to a gene: 13. This CDR3 has 19 amino acids. The germline gives CDR1 SGHAT, CDR2 FQNNGV. The CDR3 sequence: CASSLDPLAGGRWSNEQFF. DNA for the CDR3: TGTGCCAGCAGCTTAGACCCCCTAGCGGGGGGACGATGGAGCAATGAGCAGTTCTTC.

The genes are TRBV28 and TRBJ2-1, with a possible D match to TRBD2 (5 bases). The CDR3 is 15 amino acids. Germline-derived CDR1 and CDR2 are MDHEN and SYDVKM. V lost 2 bases, J lost 10 bases, and 18 bases lay in between. CDR3 protein: CASSLIFSADREQFF. In nucleotides, the CDR3 is TGTGCCAGCAGTTTAATTTTTAGCGCGGATAGGGAGCAGTTCTTC.

The chain joins TRBV10-1 to TRBJ1-6; D is uncertain. Germline CDR1 reads WNHNN; CDR2 reads SYGVQD (reference sequence). The ends were cut back, 3 bases at V and 5 bases at J, with 14 bases in the middle. CDR3 length: 16 residues. In DNA, the CDR3 is TGCGCCAGCAGTGAAGGACCAGCCGGTGATAATTCACCCCTCCACTTT. It specifies CASSEGPAGDNSPLHF.

The sample holds one count of this clone. The chain employs TRBV25-1 and TRBJ2-2; D possibly corresponds to TRBD1 (5 bases). Trimming removed 4 bases at V and 4 bases at J, with 10 bases between. Germline CDR1 and CDR2: MGHDK and SYGVNS. The CDR3 loop spans 14 amino acids. The CDR3 DNA reads as TGTGCCAGCAGTGTGGGGCTCGGCACCGGGGAGCTGTTTTTT. It is translated as CASSVGLGTGELFF.

This chain connects TRBV11-3 to TRBJ1-1; a weak D match, TRBD1 (6 bases). The germline V gene encodes CDR1 SGHNT and CDR2 YENEEA. The germline V and J ends were trimmed by 5 bases and 3 bases, with 10 bases remaining between them. There are 13 residues in the CDR3. The chain's CDR3 is CASSEGGYTEAFF. As DNA, the CDR3 is TGTGCCAGCAGCGAAGGGGGATACACTGAAGCTTTCTTT.

The chain combines TRBV30 with TRBJ1-2; 10 positions match TRBD1. The CDR3 has 14 amino acids. The V gene's germline CDR1 is GTSNPN and CDR2 SVGIG (reference sequence). J lost 7 bases, V lost 4 bases, and 9 bases had no gene match. The CDR3 DNA reads TGTGCCTGGACTCGCCGGGACAGGGGTTCTGGCTACACCTTC. Amino acids: CAWTRRDRGSGYTF.

The gene calls are TRBV7-2 and TRBJ2-1; 7 bases align to TRBD1. Losses at the gene ends were 5 bases for V and 2 bases for J; bases not matched to a gene: 9. This CDR3 comprises 16 residues. CDR1 is SGHTA, CDR2 FQGNSA, per germline. CDR3 sequence: CASSPPAGGTYNEQFF. The CDR3 nucleotides are TGTGCCAGCAGCCCTCCCGCAGGGGGAACCTACAATGAGCAGTTCTTC.

CDR3 region: CASTMGTGNQPQHF. The CDR3 DNA follows: TGTGCCAGTACCATGGGGACGGGGAATCAGCCCCAGCATTTT. The chain has TRBV19 and TRBJ1-5; possible D gene TRBD1, 5 bases. Trimming pared 7 bases from V and 4 bases from J, leaving 14 bases between. The CDR3 runs to 14 residues. Germline V lookup: CDR1 LNHDA, CDR2 SQIVND (reference sequence).

The genes are TRBV5-1 and TRBJ1-2, with 8 bases aligning to TRBD1. The CDR3 loop spans 14 amino acids. CDR1 and CDR2 from the germline V gene are SGHRS and YFSETQ. V shed 4 bases and J 7 bases; nucleotides not matched to a gene: 9. Written as DNA, the CDR3 is TGCGCCAGCAGCACCACCAGGGGGCAAGGTGGCTACACCTTC. Protein: CASSTTRGQGGYTF.

The V call is TRBV7-2, the J call TRBJ1-5; D remains unclear. The CDR3 covers 13 residues. Germline V gene sequence: CDR1 SGHTA, CDR2 FQGNSA. Between the trimmed V and J ends, which lost 3 bases and 7 bases, there was a span of 10 bases. The CDR3 DNA reads TGTGCCAGCAGCTTTAGAGGCGCCCAGCCCCAGCATTTT. It specifies CASSFRGAQPQHF. The whole variable domain, remainder taken from reference TRBV7-2 and TRBJ1-5, is GAGVSQSPSNKVTEKGKDVELRCDPISGHTALYWYRQSLGQGLEFLIYFQGNSAPDKSGLPSDRFSAERTGGSVSTLTIQRTQQEDSAVYLCASSFRGAQPQHFGDGTRLSIL.

The chain is built from TRBV4-3 and TRBJ1-5; no reliable D call. Germline V CDR1 and CDR2: LGHNA, YSLEER. Trimming left V 4 bases short and J 6 bases short, with 10 bases between. This CDR3 has 13 residues. CDR3 residues: CASSPEGGQPQHF. In DNA, the CDR3 is TGCGCCAGCAGCCCAGAGGGTGGTCAGCCCCAGCATTTT.

The chain has TRBV28 and TRBJ1-3, with D perhaps TRBD1 (5 bases). Germline-derived CDR1 and CDR2 are MDHEN and SYDVKM. With 10 bases removed from V and 4 bases from J, the gap between germline ends came to 11 bases. The CDR3 covers 12 residues. CDR3 protein: CAIGTPGNTIYF. CDR3 bases: TGTGCCATCGGGACTCCCGGAAACACCATATATTTT.

This clone was detected only a few times. The chain has TRBV7-9 and TRBJ1-5; weak D call: TRBD1 (5 bases). CDR1 is SEHNR, CDR2 FQNEAQ, per germline (reference sequence). Trimming cost V 1 base and J 7 bases, with 14 bases left between them. The CDR3 has 15 amino acids. CDR3 loop: CASSLGQGFEQPQHF. The DNA for the CDR3 is TGTGCCAGCAGCTTAGGGCAGGGATTCGAACAGCCCCAGCATTTT.

J is TRBJ2-4 and V is TRBV5-1; unclear D gene. Per the germline V gene, CDR1 is SGHRS and CDR2 is YFSETQ. The V and J ends lost 0 bases and 7 bases respectively, with 17 bases between them. The CDR3 consists of 16 residues. For the CDR3, the DNA is TGCGCCAGCAGCTTGGAGGCCCTAAAGCTTTCGAACATTCAGTACTTC. This sequence encodes CASSLEALKLSNIQYF.

The rearrangement joins TRBV18 to TRBJ1-3; the D is unclear. Trimming left V 3 bases short and J 0 bases short, with 6 bases between. This CDR3 is built from 14 residues. Germline V gives CDR1 KGHSH, CDR2 LQKENI. In DNA form, the CDR3 reads TGTGCCAGCTCACCCGTCGACTCTGGAAACACCATATATTTT. It is translated as CASSPVDSGNTIYF.

The chain couples TRBV12-3 or TRBV12-4 to TRBJ2-1; D gene uncertain. Between the trimmed V and J ends, which lost 3 bases and 12 bases, there was a span of 9 bases. This CDR3 comprises 11 residues. The CDR3 region has the DNA TGTGCCAGCAGTTTTCGGCGCGCGCAGTTCTTC. This encodes CASSFRRAQFF.

This chain connects TRBV7-6 to TRBJ2-1; D ambiguous. V lost 1 base, J lost 8 bases, and 21 bases lay in between. Germline assignment: CDR1 SGHVS and CDR2 FNYEAQ. The CDR3 loop spans 17 amino acids. This CDR3 is CASSLVVTGGRPDEQFF. CDR3 sequence (DNA): TGTGCCAGCAGCTTAGTAGTCACGGGCGGACGACCGGATGAGCAGTTCTTC.

The gene calls are TRBV2 and TRBJ2-3, with 12 bases lining up with TRBD2. Germline loops: CDR1 SNHLY, CDR2 FYNNEI. This CDR3 comprises 15 residues. The V segment lost 7 bases and the J segment 3 bases; nucleotides outside the gene matches: 5. The CDR3 DNA follows: TGTGCCAGCATTCTAGCGGGGGGGAGTACAGATACGCAGTATTTT. It translates to CASILAGGSTDTQYF.

The V gene is TRBV30, the J gene TRBJ1-1; weak D call: TRBD1 (5 bases). V was pared by 0 bases and J by 10 bases, with 12 bases between. This CDR3 contains 12 residues. Germline CDR1 GTSNPN, CDR2 SVGIG (reference sequence). Written as DNA, the CDR3 is TGTGCCTGGAGTGTACGGGGTGGGGGAGCTTTCTTT. This translates into CAWSVRGGGAFF. The variable domain in full, with the rest retrieved from reference TRBV30 and TRBJ1-1, is SQTIHQWPATLVQPVGSPLSLECTVEGTSNPNLYWYRQAAGRGLQLLFYSVGIGQISSEVPQNLSASRPQDRQFILSSKKLLLSDSGFYLCAWSVRGGGAFFGQGTRLTVV.